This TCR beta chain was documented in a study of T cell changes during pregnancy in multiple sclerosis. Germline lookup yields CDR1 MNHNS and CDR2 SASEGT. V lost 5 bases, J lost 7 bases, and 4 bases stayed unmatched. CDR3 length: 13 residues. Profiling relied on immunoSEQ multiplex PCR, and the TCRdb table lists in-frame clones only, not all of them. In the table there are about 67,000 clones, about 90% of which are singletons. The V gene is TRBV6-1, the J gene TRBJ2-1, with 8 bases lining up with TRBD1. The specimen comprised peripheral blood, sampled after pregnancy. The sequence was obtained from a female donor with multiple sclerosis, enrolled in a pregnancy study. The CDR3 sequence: CASSRQGANEQFF. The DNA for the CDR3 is TGTGCCAGCAGTCGGCAGGGGGCGAATGAGCAGTTCTTC.